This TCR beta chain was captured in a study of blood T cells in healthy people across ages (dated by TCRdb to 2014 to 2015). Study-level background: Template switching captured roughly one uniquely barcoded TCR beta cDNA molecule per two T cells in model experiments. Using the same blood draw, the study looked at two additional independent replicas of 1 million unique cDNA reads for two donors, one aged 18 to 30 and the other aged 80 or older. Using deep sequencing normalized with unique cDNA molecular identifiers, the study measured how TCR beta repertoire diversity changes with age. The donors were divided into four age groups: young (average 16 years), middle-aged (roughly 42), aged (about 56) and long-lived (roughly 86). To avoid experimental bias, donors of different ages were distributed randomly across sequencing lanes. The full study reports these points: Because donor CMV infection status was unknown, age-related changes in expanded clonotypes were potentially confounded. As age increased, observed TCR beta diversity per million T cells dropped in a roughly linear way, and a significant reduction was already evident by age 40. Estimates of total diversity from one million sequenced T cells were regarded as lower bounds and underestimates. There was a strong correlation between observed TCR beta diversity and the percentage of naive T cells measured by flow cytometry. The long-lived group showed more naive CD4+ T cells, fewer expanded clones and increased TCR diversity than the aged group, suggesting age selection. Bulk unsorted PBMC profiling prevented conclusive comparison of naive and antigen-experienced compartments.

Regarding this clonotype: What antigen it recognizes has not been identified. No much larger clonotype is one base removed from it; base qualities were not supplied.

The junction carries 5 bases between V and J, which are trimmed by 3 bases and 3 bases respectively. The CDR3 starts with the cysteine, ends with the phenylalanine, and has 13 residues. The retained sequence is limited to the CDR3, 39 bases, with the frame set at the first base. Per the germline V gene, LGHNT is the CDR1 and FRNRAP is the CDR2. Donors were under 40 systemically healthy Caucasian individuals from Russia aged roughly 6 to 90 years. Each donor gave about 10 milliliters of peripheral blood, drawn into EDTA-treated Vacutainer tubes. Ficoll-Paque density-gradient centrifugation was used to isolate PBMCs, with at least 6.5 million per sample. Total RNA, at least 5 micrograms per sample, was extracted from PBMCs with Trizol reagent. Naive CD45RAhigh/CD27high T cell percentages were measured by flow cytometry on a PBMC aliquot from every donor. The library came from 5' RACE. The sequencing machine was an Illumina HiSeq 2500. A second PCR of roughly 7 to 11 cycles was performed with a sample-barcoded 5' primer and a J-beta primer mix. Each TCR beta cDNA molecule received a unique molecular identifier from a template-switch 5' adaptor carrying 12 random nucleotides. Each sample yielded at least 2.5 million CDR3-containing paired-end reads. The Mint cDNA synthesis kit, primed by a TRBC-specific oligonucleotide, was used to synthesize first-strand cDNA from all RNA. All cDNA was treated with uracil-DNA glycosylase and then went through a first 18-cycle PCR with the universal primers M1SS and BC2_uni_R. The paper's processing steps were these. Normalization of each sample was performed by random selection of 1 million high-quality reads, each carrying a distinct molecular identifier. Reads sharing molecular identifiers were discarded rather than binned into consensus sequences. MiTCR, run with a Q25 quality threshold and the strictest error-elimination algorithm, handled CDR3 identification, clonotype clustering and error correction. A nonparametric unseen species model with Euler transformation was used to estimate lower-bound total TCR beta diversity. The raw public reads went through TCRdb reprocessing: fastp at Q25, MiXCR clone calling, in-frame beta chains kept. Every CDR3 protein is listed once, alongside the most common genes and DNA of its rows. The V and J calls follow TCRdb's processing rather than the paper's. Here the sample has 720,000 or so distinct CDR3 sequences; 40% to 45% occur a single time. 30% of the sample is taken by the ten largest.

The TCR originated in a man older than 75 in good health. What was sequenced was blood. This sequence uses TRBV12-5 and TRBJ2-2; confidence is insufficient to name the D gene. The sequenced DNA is TGTGCTAGTGGTTTCCAGGACACCGGGGAGCTGTTTTTT. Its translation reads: CASGFQDTGELFF.